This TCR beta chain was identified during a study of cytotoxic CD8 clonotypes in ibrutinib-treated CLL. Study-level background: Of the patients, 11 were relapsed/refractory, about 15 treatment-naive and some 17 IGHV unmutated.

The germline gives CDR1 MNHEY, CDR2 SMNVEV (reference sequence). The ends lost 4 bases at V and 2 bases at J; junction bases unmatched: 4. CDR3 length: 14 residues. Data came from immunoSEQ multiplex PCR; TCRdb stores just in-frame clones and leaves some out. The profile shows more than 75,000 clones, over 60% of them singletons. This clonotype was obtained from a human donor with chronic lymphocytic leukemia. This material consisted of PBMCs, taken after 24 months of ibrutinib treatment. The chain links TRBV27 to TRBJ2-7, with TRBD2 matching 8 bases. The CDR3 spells CASSSAGAPYEQYF. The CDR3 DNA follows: TGTGCCAGCAGTTCAGCGGGAGCCCCCTACGAGCAGTACTTC.